Reported below is one TCR beta chain. The antigen remains unidentified. The data stem from a study of OX40 agonist ivuxolimab in advanced cancers. Overall study context: Treatment received earlier with anti-PD-1, anti-PD-L1 or anti-CTLA-4 agents was allowed, and 40% had some.

This CDR3 contains 13 residues. V was clipped by 1 base and J by 2 bases, with 4 bases between them. Germline CDR1 and CDR2: LNHNV and YYDKDF (reference sequence). Findings of the study overall: CD8+ T cells averaged more expanded clones than CD4+.

Using immunoSEQ multiplex PCR, the repertoire was profiled, and TCRdb retains in-frame clones only, with some absent. The sample consists of 9,500 to 13,000 clones, 80% of them appearing once. V usage is TRBV15 and J usage is TRBJ2-3; D unclear. This sample comprised CD4+ or CD8+ T cells sorted from blood, obtained in a trial of the OX40 agonist ivuxolimab. The sequence derives from an adult with an advanced solid tumor such as melanoma, head and neck, liver or kidney cancer. The CDR3 nucleotides are TGTGCCACCAGCAGAGCTCACACAGATACGCAGTATTTT. Translated: CATSRAHTDTQYF.